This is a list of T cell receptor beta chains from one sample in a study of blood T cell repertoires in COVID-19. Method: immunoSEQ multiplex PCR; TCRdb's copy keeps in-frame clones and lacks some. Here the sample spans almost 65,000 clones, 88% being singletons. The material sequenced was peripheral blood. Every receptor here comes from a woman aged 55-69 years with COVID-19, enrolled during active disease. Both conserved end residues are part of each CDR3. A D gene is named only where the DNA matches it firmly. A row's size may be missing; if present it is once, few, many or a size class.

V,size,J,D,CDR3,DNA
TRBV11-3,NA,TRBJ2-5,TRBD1,CASSLADRVLQTQYF,TGTGCCAGCAGCTTAGCGGACAGGGTATTACAGACCCAGTACTTC
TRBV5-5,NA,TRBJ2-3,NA,CASSALWTTPDTQYF,TGTGCCAGCAGCGCGCTCTGGACTACTCCAGATACGCAGTATTTT
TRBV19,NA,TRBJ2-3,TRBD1,CASSTGTAPGNTQYF,TGTGCCAGTAGTACGGGGACAGCCCCGGGAAATACGCAGTATTTT
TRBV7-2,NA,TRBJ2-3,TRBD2,CASSSVWTSGSTDTQYF,TGTGCCAGCAGCTCCGTATGGACTAGCGGGAGCACAGATACGCAGTATTTT
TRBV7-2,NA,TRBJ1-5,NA,CASGLELEQPQHF,TGTGCCAGCGGCTTAGAGTTGGAGCAGCCCCAGCATTTT
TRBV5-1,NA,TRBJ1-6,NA,CASSLYPGSSSNSPLHF,TGCGCCAGCAGCTTATACCCGGGTTCTTCCTCTAATTCACCCCTCCACTTT
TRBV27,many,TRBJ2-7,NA,CASSLQGGNYEQYF,TGTGCCAGCAGTTTGCAGGGAGGTAACTACGAGCAGTACTTC
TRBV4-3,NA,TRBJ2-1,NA,CASSQDLRDNEQFF,TGCGCCAGCAGCCAAGATTTGAGGGACAATGAGCAGTTCTTC
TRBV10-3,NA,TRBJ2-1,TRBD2,CAISGIITSGLSSYNEQFF,TGTGCCATCAGTGGCATAATCACTAGCGGCCTAAGCTCCTACAATGAGCAGTTCTTC
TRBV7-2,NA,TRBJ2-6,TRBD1,CASSSQGPGANVLTF,TGTGCCAGCAGCTCACAGGGGCCTGGGGCCAACGTCCTGACTTTC
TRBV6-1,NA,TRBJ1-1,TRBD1,CASSDAGQGAMNTEAFF,TGTGCCAGCAGTGATGCGGGACAGGGCGCCATGAACACTGAAGCTTTCTTT
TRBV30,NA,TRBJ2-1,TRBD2,CAWSDRLAGGLNEQFF,TGTGCCTGGAGTGATCGCCTAGCGGGGGGGCTCAATGAGCAGTTCTTC
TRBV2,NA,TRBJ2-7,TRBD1,CAGRQGEDYEQYF,TGTGCCGGAAGACAGGGAGAGGACTACGAGCAGTACTTC
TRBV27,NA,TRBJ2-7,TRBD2,CASKLLAESYEQYF,TGTGCCAGCAAATTACTAGCGGAATCTTACGAGCAGTACTTC
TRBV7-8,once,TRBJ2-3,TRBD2,CASRLGRGSLPTDTQYF,TGTGCCAGCAGACTAGGGAGGGGTAGTCTCCCCACAGATACGCAGTATTTT
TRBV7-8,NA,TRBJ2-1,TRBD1,CASRYRGNEQFF,TGTGCCAGCAGGTACAGGGGGAATGAGCAGTTCTTC
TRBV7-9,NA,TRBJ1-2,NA,CASSSSTGGGYTF,TGTGCCAGCAGCTCTTCGACGGGAGGTGGCTACACCTTC
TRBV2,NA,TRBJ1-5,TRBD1,CASLGQGADQPQHF,TGTGCCAGCTTGGGACAGGGGGCTGATCAGCCCCAGCATTTT
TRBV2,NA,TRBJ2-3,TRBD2,CASSETSESTDTQYF,TGTGCCAGCAGTGAGACTAGCGAGAGCACAGATACGCAGTATTTT
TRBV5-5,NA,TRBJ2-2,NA,CASSLKVTGTGELFF,TGTGCCAGCAGCTTGAAAGTAACGGGGACCGGGGAGCTGTTTTTT
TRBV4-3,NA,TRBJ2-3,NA,CASSPLGFTDTQYF,TGCGCCAGCAGCCCTCTTGGCTTCACAGATACGCAGTATTTT
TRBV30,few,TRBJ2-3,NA,CAWSLQGTMRSTDTQYF,TGTGCCTGGAGCTTGCAAGGCACTATGAGAAGCACAGATACGCAGTATTTT
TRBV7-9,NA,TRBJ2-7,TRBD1,CASSFRAGGLGEQYF,TGTGCCAGCAGCTTTCGGGCAGGGGGCTTGGGCGAGCAGTACTTC
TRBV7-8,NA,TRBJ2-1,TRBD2,CASSSGVRRGISEQFF,TGTGCCAGCAGCTCAGGTGTGCGGCGGGGGATTAGTGAGCAGTTCTTC
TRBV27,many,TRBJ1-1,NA,CASRENLNTEAFF,TGTGCCAGCAGGGAGAATTTGAACACTGAAGCTTTCTTT
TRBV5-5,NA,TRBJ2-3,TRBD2,CASSSLAGSTDTQYF,TGTGCCAGCAGCTCATTAGCGGGGAGCACAGATACGCAGTATTTT
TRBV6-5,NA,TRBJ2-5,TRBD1,CAARRTGQETQYF,TGTGCCGCCCGCCGGACAGGGCAAGAGACCCAGTACTTC
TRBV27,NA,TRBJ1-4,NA,CARQVSGLGTNEKLFF,TGTGCCAGACAGGTAAGTGGTCTTGGTACTAATGAAAAACTGTTTTTT
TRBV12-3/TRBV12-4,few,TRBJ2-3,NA,CASSFLPRDTQYF,TGTGCCAGCAGTTTCCTCCCTCGGGATACGCAGTATTTT
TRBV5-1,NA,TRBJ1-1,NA,CASSLSGLNTEAFF,TGCGCCAGCAGCCTTAGCGGCCTGAACACTGAAGCTTTCTTT
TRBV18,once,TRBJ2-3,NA,CASSPVRKPSTDTQYF,TGTGCCAGCTCGCCTGTGCGGAAACCTAGCACAGATACGCAGTATTTT
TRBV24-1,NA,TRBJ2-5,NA,CATSDLQETQYF,TGTGCCACCAGTGATCTCCAAGAGACCCAGTACTTC
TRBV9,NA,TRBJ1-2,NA,CASSVATADNGYTF,TGTGCCAGCAGCGTAGCTACGGCGGACAATGGCTACACCTTC
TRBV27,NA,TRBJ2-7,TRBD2,CASRVQAGVAYEQYF,TGTGCCAGCAGGGTTCAAGCGGGGGTTGCCTACGAGCAGTACTTC
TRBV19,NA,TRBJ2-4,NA,CASSITGWGSKNIQYF,TGTGCCAGTAGTATTACAGGGTGGGGATCCAAAAACATTCAGTACTTC
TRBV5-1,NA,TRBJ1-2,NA,CASSRDSTVSGGYTF,TGCGCCAGCAGTCGTGATTCTACGGTTAGTGGTGGCTACACCTTC
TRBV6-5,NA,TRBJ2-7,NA,CASSYFGTSGEQYF,TGTGCCAGCAGTTACTTCGGGACATCGGGCGAGCAGTACTTC
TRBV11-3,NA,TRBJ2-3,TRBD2,CASSLGQGFSGGAIDTQYF,TGTGCCAGCAGCTTAGGGCAGGGCTTTAGCGGGGGGGCCATAGATACGCAGTATTTT
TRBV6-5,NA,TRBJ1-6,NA,CASSRGLHSPLHF,TGTGCCAGTTCGAGGGGGTTACATTCACCCCTCCACTTT
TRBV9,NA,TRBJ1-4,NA,CASSVPGPSEKLFF,TGTGCCAGCAGCGTGCCGGGTCCCTCCGAAAAACTGTTTTTT
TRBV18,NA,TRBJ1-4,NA,CASSWSATNEKLFF,TGTGCCAGCTCATGGAGCGCAACTAATGAAAAACTGTTTTTT
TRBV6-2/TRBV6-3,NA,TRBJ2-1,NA,CASSYPLGADNEQFF,TGTGCCAGCAGTTACCCTCTGGGGGCCGACAATGAGCAGTTCTTC
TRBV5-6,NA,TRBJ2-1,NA,CASSLGSGVGNEQFF,TGTGCCAGCAGCTTGGGGTCGGGGGTTGGCAATGAGCAGTTCTTC
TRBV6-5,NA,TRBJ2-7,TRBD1,CASIGRNRGFYEQYF,TGTGCCAGCATCGGTCGAAACAGGGGGTTCTACGAGCAGTACTTC
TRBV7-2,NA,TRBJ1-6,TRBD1,CASSPGQYNSPLHF,TGTGCCAGCAGCCCGGGACAGTATAATTCACCCCTCCACTTT
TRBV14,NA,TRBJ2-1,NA,CASSQAPPGRGAEQFF,TGTGCCAGCAGCCAAGCCCCCCCGGGGCGGGGTGCTGAGCAGTTCTTC
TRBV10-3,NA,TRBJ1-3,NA,CAISESRAVKLSGNTIYF,TGTGCCATCAGTGAGTCGCGGGCAGTAAAACTCTCTGGAAACACCATATATTTT
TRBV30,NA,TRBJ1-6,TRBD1,CAWSVGTGNSPLHF,TGTGCCTGGAGTGTAGGGACAGGGAATTCACCCCTCCACTTT
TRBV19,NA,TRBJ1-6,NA,CASSQEGVTAYNSPLHF,TGTGCCAGTAGTCAAGAAGGGGTGACGGCCTATAATTCACCCCTCCACTTT
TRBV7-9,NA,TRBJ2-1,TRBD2,CATTLPAGGDEQFF,TGTGCCACCACCCTACCCGCCGGGGGGGATGAGCAGTTCTTC
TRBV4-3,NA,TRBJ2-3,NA,CASSRTGLEINTDTQYF,TGCGCCAGCAGCCGAACCGGACTGGAAATTAACACAGATACGCAGTATTTT
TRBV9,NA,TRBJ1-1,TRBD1,CASSYLRQGANTEAFF,TGTGCCAGCAGCTATCTTCGACAGGGAGCGAACACTGAAGCTTTCTTT
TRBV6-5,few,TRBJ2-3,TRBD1,CASSLGQGVGDTQYF,TGTGCCAGCAGTTTGGGACAGGGTGTTGGAGATACGCAGTATTTT
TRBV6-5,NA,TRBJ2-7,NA,CASSYSRSAEGYEQYF,TGTGCCAGCAGTTACTCCCGAAGCGCGGAGGGCTACGAGCAGTACTTC
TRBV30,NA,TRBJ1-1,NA,CAWSVGASKNTEAFF,TGTGCCTGGAGTGTTGGGGCTTCCAAAAACACTGAAGCTTTCTTT
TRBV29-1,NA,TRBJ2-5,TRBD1,CSVYPGGGETQYF,TGCAGCGTATATCCAGGGGGCGGTGAGACCCAGTACTTC
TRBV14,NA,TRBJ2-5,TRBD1,CASSQAVGRGPETQYF,TGTGCCAGCAGCCAAGCGGTCGGCAGGGGGCCGGAGACCCAGTACTTC